Listed below are T cell receptor beta chains from one sample, sequenced in a study of T cell responses to AZD1222 COVID-19 vaccine. Sequencing used immunoSEQ multiplex PCR; TCRdb keeps in-frame clones, though not all of them. The profile covers 130,000 or so clones, with about nine tenths appearing a single time and 5% to 6.5% taken by the ten largest. Material: peripheral blood, obtained on day 0 of AZD1222 vaccination. These receptors originate from an adult in good health. Each CDR3 is given with its conserved first and last residue. D genes are given only for firm matches. Expanded clones are given a class, and other clones once, few, many or no size at all.

v_call	clone_size	d_call	j_call	cdr3_aa	cdr3_nt
TRBV30	NA	NA	TRBJ1-1	CAWSLLNTEAFF	TGTGCCTGGAGTTTATTAAACACTGAAGCTTTCTTT
TRBV6-5	NA	NA	TRBJ1-6	CASSPAGGTNSPLHF	TGTGCCAGCAGTCCTGCGGGGGGGACTAATTCACCCCTCCACTTT
TRBV6-2/TRBV6-3	NA	NA	TRBJ1-1	CASSYSVARMNTEAFF	TGTGCCAGCAGTTACTCGGTGGCTCGTATGAACACTGAAGCTTTCTTT
TRBV4-1	NA	TRBD1	TRBJ1-2	CASSQPGTGRFGYTF	TGCGCCAGCAGCCAACCGGGGACAGGACGTTTTGGCTACACCTTC
TRBV5-4	NA	NA	TRBJ1-1	CASSLGGGGTEAFF	TGTGCCAGCAGCTTGGGTGGGGGTGGCACTGAAGCTTTCTTT
TRBV19	NA	NA	TRBJ1-6	CASSMILDSPLHF	TGTGCCAGTAGTATGATCCTAGATTCACCCCTCCACTTT
TRBV4-2	NA	TRBD1	TRBJ1-4	CASSRQGEGATNEKLFF	TGTGCCAGCTCAAGACAGGGGGAGGGGGCAACTAATGAAAAACTGTTTTTT
TRBV11-2	NA	NA	TRBJ2-7	CASSWGAGSYEQYF	TGTGCCAGCTCTTGGGGAGCGGGCTCCTACGAGCAGTACTTC
TRBV20-1	NA	NA	TRBJ1-4	CSALEDEKLFF	TGCAGTGCTTTAGAGGATGAAAAACTGTTTTTT
TRBV13	NA	NA	TRBJ1-4	CASSYKGQPATNEKLFF	TGTGCCAGCAGCTACAAAGGACAGCCTGCAACTAATGAAAAACTGTTTTTT
TRBV6-2/TRBV6-3	NA	TRBD2	TRBJ2-2	CASSRPGLAGVGGELFF	TGTGCCAGCAGTCGCCCCGGACTAGCGGGGGTGGGTGGGGAGCTGTTTTTT
TRBV6-5	NA	TRBD1	TRBJ1-6	CASSLTGTGSSPLHF	TGTGCCAGCAGTCTAACCGGGACAGGGAGTTCACCCCTCCACTTT
TRBV30	NA	NA	TRBJ1-1	CAWSTGRTTEAFF	TGTGCCTGGTCGACAGGCCGAACCACTGAAGCTTTCTTT
TRBV19	NA	NA	TRBJ1-5	CASSIAAGDNQPQHF	TGTGCCAGTAGTATCGCGGCAGGGGACAATCAGCCCCAGCATTTT
TRBV27	NA	NA	TRBJ1-5	CASSFGPNQPQHF	TGTGCCAGCAGTTTCGGGCCAAATCAGCCCCAGCATTTT
TRBV11-2	NA	TRBD1	TRBJ1-1	CASSLPTGGRTEAFF	TGTGCCAGCAGCTTACCTACAGGGGGGCGGACTGAAGCTTTCTTT
TRBV5-8	NA	NA	TRBJ1-1	CASSLRQNTEAFF	TGTGCCAGCAGCTTGCGACAGAACACTGAAGCTTTCTTT
TRBV5-1	NA	TRBD2	TRBJ2-2	CASSLRGGVAGELFF	TGCGCCAGCAGCTTGCGGGGGGGGGTAGCCGGGGAGCTGTTTTTT
TRBV2	NA	NA	TRBJ2-3	CASPGGGAYGTQYF	TGTGCCAGCCCCGGAGGGGGCGCTTATGGTACGCAGTATTTT
TRBV10-3	NA	NA	TRBJ2-2	CAISEVLSAGELFF	TGTGCCATCAGTGAGGTGCTAAGTGCCGGGGAGCTGTTTTTT
TRBV7-3	NA	NA	TRBJ1-1	CASSPPGRRSEAFF	TGTGCCAGCAGCCCACCGGGACGGAGGTCTGAAGCTTTCTTT
TRBV6-2/TRBV6-3	NA	TRBD1	TRBJ1-2	CASSTTGVDGYTF	TGTGCCAGCAGTACGACAGGGGTCGATGGCTACACCTTC
TRBV7-9	few	NA	TRBJ2-7	CASSLGVGGQGLYEQYF	TGTGCCAGCAGCTTAGGGGTCGGGGGCCAGGGTTTGTACGAGCAGTACTTC
TRBV18	NA	NA	TRBJ1-2	CASSPPRGSGNYGYTF	TGTGCCAGCTCACCACCAAGAGGGTCGGGTAACTATGGCTACACCTTC
TRBV6-5	NA	NA	TRBJ2-7	CASTKTSSYEQYF	TGTGCCAGCACCAAGACTAGCTCCTACGAGCAGTACTTC
TRBV7-2	NA	TRBD2	TRBJ2-7	CASSSRSPLARAYEQYF	TGTGCCAGCAGCTCCCGAAGCCCACTAGCGAGAGCCTACGAGCAGTACTTC
TRBV27	NA	NA	TRBJ2-6	CATSPSGDSGANVLTF	TGTGCCACCAGCCCCTCAGGGGACTCTGGGGCCAACGTCCTGACTTTC
TRBV19	NA	TRBD1	TRBJ1-1	CASRKGTGERNTEAFF	TGTGCCAGTAGAAAGGGGACAGGGGAGAGGAACACTGAAGCTTTCTTT
TRBV2	once	TRBD2	TRBJ2-3	CASRSRLAGYSDTQYF	TGTGCCAGCAGATCCCGACTAGCGGGGTATTCAGATACGCAGTATTTT
TRBV7-8	NA	NA	TRBJ1-6	CASSSDRMDSPLHF	TGTGCCAGCAGTTCCGACAGGATGGATTCACCCCTCCACTTT
TRBV6-1	NA	TRBD1	TRBJ2-2	CASSDPRGREWTGELFF	TGTGCCAGCAGTGACCCCAGGGGGCGGGAATGGACCGGGGAGCTGTTTTTT
TRBV3-1/TRBV3-2	NA	NA	TRBJ1-5	CASSQGRGQPQHF	TGTGCCAGCAGCCAAGGGCGGGGTCAGCCCCAGCATTTT
TRBV11-2	NA	TRBD1	TRBJ1-4	CASSLGGQEKLFF	TGTGCCAGCAGCTTAGGGGGACAGGAAAAACTGTTTTTT
TRBV5-5	NA	NA	TRBJ2-4	CASEIGTLAKNIQYF	TGTGCCAGCGAGATAGGGACCCTAGCCAAAAACATTCAGTACTTC
TRBV4-2	NA	NA	TRBJ1-5	CASSQDGGRHQPQHF	TGTGCCAGCAGCCAAGACGGGGGGAGGCACCAGCCCCAGCATTTT
TRBV6-1	NA	TRBD1	TRBJ1-2	CASSVSPSADRALGYTF	TGTGCCAGCAGTGTGTCCCCTTCTGCCGACAGGGCCCTTGGCTACACCTTC
TRBV30	NA	TRBD1	TRBJ2-2	CAWKGQAPGELFF	TGTGCCTGGAAGGGACAGGCCCCCGGGGAGCTGTTTTTT
TRBV2	NA	NA	TRBJ1-6	CALGRGPPSPLHF	TGTGCCTTGGGACGAGGACCTCCTTCACCCCTCCACTTT
TRBV6-5	NA	NA	TRBJ1-2	CASSLQGNYGYTF	TGTGCCAGCAGTCTTCAGGGGAACTATGGCTACACCTTC
TRBV10-3	NA	NA	TRBJ2-7	CAISAGVPYEQYF	TGTGCCATCAGTGCGGGGGTGCCCTACGAGCAGTACTTC
TRBV7-9	NA	NA	TRBJ2-7	CASSQGGSYEQYF	TGTGCCAGCAGCCAAGGGGGCTCCTACGAGCAGTACTTC
TRBV7-6	once	NA	TRBJ1-2	CASSISGSYGYTF	TGTGCCAGCAGCATATCCGGGAGCTATGGCTACACCTTC
TRBV5-6	NA	NA	TRBJ1-2	CASSLTGVNYGYTF	TGTGCCAGCAGCTTGACAGGAGTTAACTATGGCTACACCTTC
TRBV20-1	NA	TRBD1	TRBJ1-2	CSASVLGTAYGYTF	TGCAGTGCTAGTGTACTCGGGACAGCCTATGGCTACACCTTC
TRBV18	NA	NA	TRBJ1-3	CASSPAQVLSGNTIYF	TGTGCCAGCTCACCCGCCCAGGTCCTCTCTGGAAACACCATATATTTT
TRBV6-1	NA	NA	TRBJ2-3	CASSDTGGGDTQYF	TGTGCCAGCAGTGATACCGGGGGTGGTGATACGCAGTATTTT
TRBV7-9	NA	NA	TRBJ2-2	CASSLIPQEESGELFF	TGTGCCAGCAGCTTGATCCCCCAGGAGGAATCCGGGGAGCTGTTTTTT
TRBV6-5	NA	TRBD1	TRBJ1-2	CASSYYMTGGDYGYTF	TGTGCCAGCAGTTATTACATGACAGGGGGGGACTATGGCTACACCTTC